The 20 T cell receptor beta chains in this list originate from one sample, sequenced in a study of blood T cell repertoires in COVID-19. Generated by immunoSEQ multiplex PCR, the TCRdb table keeps only in-frame clones and is missing some. The data hold roughly 150,000 clones, with under 90% observed a single time. Source material: peripheral blood. These receptors all come from a woman of 80 years or more with acute or convalescent COVID-19.

V usage is TRBV25-1 and J usage is TRBJ1-5; TRBD1 matches at 8 bases. V was pared by 2 bases and J by 3 bases, with 6 bases of the junction left unmatched. The CDR3 is 16 amino acids. Germline V gene data show CDR1 as MGHDK and CDR2 as SYGVNS. The CDR3 DNA is TGTGCCAGCAGTGAAGGTAGACAGGGGATCAATCAGCCCCAGCATTTT. As protein: CASSEGRQGINQPQHF.

This clone has only a few counts. This chain connects TRBV12-3 or TRBV12-4 to TRBJ2-3; tentatively, D is TRBD1 (6 bases). The CDR3 consists of 13 residues. V was clipped by 3 bases and J by 3 bases, with 7 bases between them. This CDR3 is CASSFQGTDTQYF. CDR3 nucleotide sequence: TGTGCCAGCAGTTTTCAGGGGACAGATACGCAGTATTTT.

The rearrangement links TRBV6-5 to TRBJ2-1; D possibly corresponds to TRBD1 (6 bases). In germline, CDR1 is MNHEY, CDR2 SVGAGI. Trimming removed 8 bases from V and 2 bases from J, with 16 bases in between. The CDR3 totals 15 residues. The CDR3, as DNA: TGTGCCAGCTTAAAAGGGACACTTACCTACAATGAGCAGTTCTTC. Translated, it gives CASLKGTLTYNEQFF.

This rearrangement joins TRBV19 to TRBJ1-6; the D gene is possibly TRBD1 (6 bases). Germline CDR1 reads LNHDA; CDR2 reads SQIVND (reference sequence). Between the trimmed V and J ends, which lost 10 bases and 7 bases, there was a span of 23 bases. CDR3 length equals 16 residues. CDR3 sequence: CATQSTRQDPNSPLHF. The CDR3, as DNA: TGTGCCACCCAATCTACCCGACAGGACCCCAATTCACCCCTCCACTTT.

V usage is TRBV24-1 and J usage is TRBJ2-6; TRBD2 is a possible D gene (6 bases). The germline CDR1 and CDR2 sequences are KGHDR and SFDVKD. The CDR3 contains 17 residues. V was shortened by 10 bases and J by 0 bases, with 18 bases between the two germline ends. CDR3 loop: CATSTGDLFSGANVLTF. The CDR3 region has the DNA TGTGCCACTTCAACGGGGGACCTTTTCTCTGGGGCCAACGTCCTGACTTTC.

This rearrangement joins TRBV30 to TRBJ2-7; 7 bases map to TRBD2. With 3 bases clipped from V and 6 bases from J, the junction kept 14 bases outside the gene matches. Germline V gene sequence: CDR1 GTSNPN, CDR2 SVGIG (reference sequence). The length of the CDR3 is 15 residues. The CDR3 bases are TGTGCCTGGAGCCCTCCGGGGCTAGCGGTTGGCGAGCAGTACTTC. This encodes CAWSPPGLAVGEQYF.

The genes are TRBV6-5 and TRBJ1-2, with D uncertain. Trimming pared 3 bases from V and 9 bases from J, leaving 20 bases between. The CDR3 runs 15 residues. From germline, CDR1 is MNHEY and CDR2 SVGAGI. The CDR3 DNA reads as TGTGCCAGCAGTTATGATTGGGCCGACGGGGAAAGCTACACCTTC. Its translation: CASSYDWADGESYTF.

CDR3 sequence (DNA): TGTGCCAGCAGCTTAGGAGTTCAGCCCCAGCATTTT. Encoded protein: CASSLGVQPQHF. The V and J genes are TRBV7-2 and TRBJ1-5; D not resolved. The CDR3 has 12 residues. V was cut by 1 base and J by 6 bases, with 4 bases left in between. Germline values: CDR1 SGHTA, CDR2 FQGNSA.

This sequence joins TRBV28 and TRBJ1-5, with 9 bases identical to TRBD1. J lost 11 bases, V lost 7 bases, and 15 bases had no gene match. In germline, CDR1 is MDHEN, CDR2 SYDVKM. The CDR3 has 15 amino acids. CDR3 coding DNA: TGTGCCAGCACCTTCGGACAGGGGAAATCAGGGGCCCAGCATTTT. Its translation is CASTFGQGKSGAQHF.

The CDR3 is CASSQAGSGFEAFF. The CDR3 DNA is TGTGCCAGCAGCCAAGCTGGCTCCGGGTTTGAAGCTTTCTTT. The V and J genes are TRBV3-1 (or the pseudogene TRBV3-2) and TRBJ1-1; the D is unclear. The germline CDR1 and CDR2 sequences are LGHDT and YNNKEL (reference sequence). The CDR3 has 14 amino acids. Deletions cut 1 base from V and 7 bases from J, with 13 bases between.

On this clone itself: This sample also contains other DNA sequences that code for the same CDR3. The chain couples TRBV7-9 to TRBJ1-4, with TRBD1 matching over 9 bases. The CDR3 totals 14 residues. Losses at the gene ends were 3 bases for V and 4 bases for J; bases not matched to a gene: 0. The germline V gene has CDR1 SEHNR and CDR2 FQNEAQ (reference sequence). Here the CDR3 reads CASSLGQGNEKLFF. CDR3 in DNA: TGTGCCAGCAGCTTGGGACAGGGTAATGAAAAACTGTTTTTT.

This clone was observed a few times. The same CDR3 can be traced to other DNA sequences in this sample. The chain links TRBV6-5 to TRBJ1-6; D not certain. In germline, CDR1 is MNHEY, CDR2 SVGAGI. CDR3 length equals 16 residues. Trimming cost V 0 bases and J 1 base, with 7 bases left between them. CDR3 protein: CASSYSWSSYNSPLHF. For the CDR3, the DNA is TGTGCCAGCAGTTACTCGTGGAGTTCCTATAATTCACCCCTCCACTTT.

This clone has just one count. J is TRBJ2-1 and V is TRBV7-9; D remains unclear. The CDR3 spans 14 residues. V was cut by 5 bases and J by 0 bases, with 8 bases left in between. CDR1 and CDR2 from the germline V gene are SEHNR and FQNEAQ (reference sequence). CDR3 bases: TGTGCCAGCAGCCATCCCAGCTCCTACAATGAGCAGTTCTTC. Its translation is CASSHPSSYNEQFF.

This chain joins TRBV9 and TRBJ1-1; D uncertain. V lost 0 bases to trimming and J lost 0 bases, with 3 bases between them. The CDR3 runs 13 residues. In germline, CDR1 is SGDLS, CDR2 YYNGEE. The CDR3 region has the DNA TGTGCCAGCAGCGTAGCTGTGAACACTGAAGCTTTCTTT. Amino acids: CASSVAVNTEAFF.

The V call is TRBV5-5, the J call TRBJ1-1, with TRBD1 identical over 8 bases. Germline V lookup: CDR1 SGHKS, CDR2 YYEKEE (reference sequence). With 4 bases clipped from V and 5 bases from J, the junction kept 4 bases outside the gene matches. This CDR3 is built from 13 residues. The CDR3, as DNA: TGTGCCAGCAGCGTGGACAGGGTGACTGAAGCTTTCTTT. Protein sequence: CASSVDRVTEAFF.

The V gene is TRBV5-1, the J gene TRBJ2-7, with TRBD1 matching 7 bases. This CDR3 region has 15 residues. Germline lookup yields CDR1 SGHRS and CDR2 YFSETQ. The V gene end was trimmed by 4 bases and the J gene end by 2 bases; junction bases not matched to a gene: 9. CDR3 coding DNA: TGCGCCAGCAGCCAAACCGGGACAGCTCCCTACGAGCAGTACTTC. Protein sequence: CASSQTGTAPYEQYF.

The V and J genes are TRBV19 and TRBJ2-7; 8 bases fit TRBD2. CDR3 size: 16 residues. Trimming cost V 5 bases and J 1 base; bases outside gene matches: 10. Looked up from germline, CDR1 is LNHDA and CDR2 is SQIVND (reference sequence). The CDR3 is CASSSRTVAGSYEQYF. CDR3 nucleotides: TGTGCCAGTAGTTCCCGGACAGTAGCGGGGTCCTACGAGCAGTACTTC.

The rearrangement uses TRBV19 and TRBJ2-1; tentative D call: TRBD2 (5 bases). V was shortened by 3 bases and J by 0 bases, with 9 bases between the two germline ends. The CDR3 totals 15 residues. Germline CDR1 is LNHDA and CDR2 is SQIVND (reference sequence). For the CDR3, the DNA is TGTGCCAGTAGTATGGAGGACTCCTCCTACAATGAGCAGTTCTTC. Encoded protein: CASSMEDSSYNEQFF.

J is TRBJ2-5 and V is TRBV6-1, with 12 positions matching TRBD2. Unmatched junction bases numbered 5, after V lost 1 base and J lost 5 bases. Germline-derived CDR1 and CDR2 are MNHNS and SASEGT. The CDR3 has 16 amino acids. The CDR3 here is CASSEGLAGGLETQYF. CDR3 sequence (DNA): TGTGCCAGCAGTGAAGGCCTAGCGGGGGGGCTGGAGACCCAGTACTTC.

V and J are TRBV18 and TRBJ1-4; D is perhaps TRBD1 (6 bases). The CDR3 spans 17 residues. CDR1 and CDR2 (germline): KGHSH, LQKENI. Trimming removed 2 bases from V and 10 bases from J, with 23 bases in between. For the CDR3, the DNA is TGTGCCAGCTCACCAAGGGGTGAGGGGGTACCTCTCCCAAAACTGTTTTTT. Its protein product is CASSPRGEGVPLPKLFF.